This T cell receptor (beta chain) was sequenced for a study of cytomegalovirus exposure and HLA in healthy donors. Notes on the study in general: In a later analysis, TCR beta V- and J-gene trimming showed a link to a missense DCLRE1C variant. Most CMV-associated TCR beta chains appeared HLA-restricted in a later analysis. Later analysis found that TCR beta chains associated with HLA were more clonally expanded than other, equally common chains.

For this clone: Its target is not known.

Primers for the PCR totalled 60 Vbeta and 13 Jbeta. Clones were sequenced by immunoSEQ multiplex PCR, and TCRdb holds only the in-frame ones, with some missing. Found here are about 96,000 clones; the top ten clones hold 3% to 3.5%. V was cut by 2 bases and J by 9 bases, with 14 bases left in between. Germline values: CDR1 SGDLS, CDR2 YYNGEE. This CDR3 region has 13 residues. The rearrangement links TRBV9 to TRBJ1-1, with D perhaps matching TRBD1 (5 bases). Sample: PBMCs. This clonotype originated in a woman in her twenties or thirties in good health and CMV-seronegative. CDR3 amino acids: CASSVLPGLQAFF. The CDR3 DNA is TGTGCCAGCAGCGTTCTGCCGGGACTACAAGCTTTCTTT.